This T cell receptor (beta chain) was sequenced in a study of blood T cells in healthy people across ages. The study, taken as a whole, reports: Greater diversity and more naive CD4+ cells were seen in long-lived donors than in aged donors. TCR beta diversity per million T cells fell roughly linearly with age.

Together with a sample-barcoded 5' primer, a J-beta primer mix was included in a second PCR lasting about 7 to 12 cycles. Samples each returned at least 2.5 million CDR3-containing paired-end reads. TCRdb used MiXCR to reprocess the 5' RACE reads, holding one entry per CDR3 protein. This sample has about 1.6 million distinct CDR3 sequences, with roughly a third found just once. The CDR3 contains 15 residues. Per germline, CDR1 SGHAT and CDR2 FQDESV (reference sequence). V shed 1 base, J shed 5 bases, and the junction held 6 bases outside the gene matches. This clonotype came up a few times. Its specificity is unknown.

Sequencing was performed on blood. The rearrangement uses TRBV11-1 and TRBJ2-5; 8 bases map to TRBD2. The receptor's source is a woman aged 25 to 39 in good health. The CDR3: CASSLVREASETQYF. In nucleotides, the CDR3 is TGTGCCAGCAGCTTAGTGCGGGAGGCGTCGGAGACCCAGTACTTC.